This TCR beta chain was captured in a study of T cells in Graves' hyperthyroidism and ophthalmopathy. Amplification of TCR beta CDR3 regions used RNA as the template. First-round RT-PCR targeting the TCR CDR3 was performed with the HTBI primer set. TCRdb redid the calling of the multiplex PCR reads with MiXCR, one entry per CDR3 protein. The table lists some 690,000 distinct CDR3 sequences, roughly 17% of them singletons. CDR1 and CDR2 from the germline V gene are MNHEY and SVGEGT. CDR3 length: 15 residues. The V and J ends lost 6 bases and 6 bases, in that order; junction bases with no gene match: 11. The study enrolled patients aged 18 to 65 with newly diagnosed hyperthyroidism of under 2 months' duration.

The sequence was obtained from a man aged 50-60 years with Graves' hyperthyroidism. Sequences were obtained from blood. The rearrangement links TRBV6-2 or TRBV6-3 to TRBJ2-1; TRBD1 matches at 7 bases. The CDR3 loop reads CASSATRGRGNEQFF. The CDR3 DNA sequence: TGTGCCAGCAGCGCTACGAGGGGGCGAGGCAATGAGCAGTTCTTC.